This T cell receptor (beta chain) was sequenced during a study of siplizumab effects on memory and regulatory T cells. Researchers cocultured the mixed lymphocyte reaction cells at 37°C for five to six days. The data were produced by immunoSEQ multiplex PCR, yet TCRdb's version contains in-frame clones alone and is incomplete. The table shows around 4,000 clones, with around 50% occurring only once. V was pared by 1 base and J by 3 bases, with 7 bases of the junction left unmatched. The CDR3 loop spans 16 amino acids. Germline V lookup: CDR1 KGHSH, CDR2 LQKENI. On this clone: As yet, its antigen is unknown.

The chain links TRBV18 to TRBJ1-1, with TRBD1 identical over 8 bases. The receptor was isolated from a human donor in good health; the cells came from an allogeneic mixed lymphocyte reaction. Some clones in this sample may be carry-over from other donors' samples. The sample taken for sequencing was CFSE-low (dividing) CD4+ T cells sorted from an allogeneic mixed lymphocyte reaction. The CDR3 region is CASSPLQTGVDTEAFF. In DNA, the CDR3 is TGTGCCAGCTCACCACTTCAGACAGGGGTGGACACTGAAGCTTTCTTT.